This TCR beta chain was sequenced for a study of blood T cell repertoires in COVID-19. In the case of this clone: At one end the junction does not follow the germline gene, possibly because of a read error.

In the study's own analysis: Scientists estimated how many nucleated cells there were by amplifying reference gene primers. The table came from immunoSEQ multiplex PCR; TCRdb's copy has only in-frame clones and leaves some out. The DNA was the basis for D and trimming; V, J and clone size are from that table. The sample lists a few hundred thousand clones, 70% to 90% occurring once. Recruits, aged about 18 to 89 years, lived in under 25 US areas. It was within 2 weeks before study entry that exposed participants met a COVID-19 case. Germline V gives CDR1 LNHDA, CDR2 SQIVND (reference sequence). CDR3 size: 15 residues.

This chain connects TRBV19 to TRBJ1-4, with unresolved D. The clonotype was recovered from a young woman who had been exposed to COVID-19. Sequencing was done on a sample of PBMCs or T cells enriched from blood (not recorded which). The CDR3 DNA is TGTGCCAGTACCGCCCCCGACATCCTGAATGAAAAGCTGTTTTTT. Translating it yields CASTAPDILNEKLFF.